The present TCR beta chain was sequenced within a study of cytomegalovirus exposure and HLA in healthy donors. About the research overall: The same platform was used for the approximately 120 validation repertoires as for the approximately 730 first-cohort repertoires, as reported in a later analysis. Study-wide results and caveats: Overall, roughly 160 TCR beta chains were annotated as cytomegalovirus-associated.

CDR3 length: 14 residues. The ends lost 2 bases at V and 0 bases at J; junction bases unmatched: 2. The germline CDR1 and CDR2 sequences are SGDLS and YYNGEE. Remarks on this clone: Its matching antigen is unknown.

Generated by immunoSEQ multiplex PCR, the TCRdb table keeps only in-frame clones and is missing some. The data show 200,000 to 250,000 clones, roughly 84% seen once. Sequencing input: PBMCs. This clonotype was sampled from a woman in her late teens or twenties in good health and CMV-seropositive. The chain links TRBV9 to TRBJ2-7; 7 positions match TRBD2. The DNA for the CDR3 is TGTGCCAGCAGCGTCCTAGCGGACTCCTACGAGCAGTACTTC. Amino acids: CASSVLADSYEQYF.